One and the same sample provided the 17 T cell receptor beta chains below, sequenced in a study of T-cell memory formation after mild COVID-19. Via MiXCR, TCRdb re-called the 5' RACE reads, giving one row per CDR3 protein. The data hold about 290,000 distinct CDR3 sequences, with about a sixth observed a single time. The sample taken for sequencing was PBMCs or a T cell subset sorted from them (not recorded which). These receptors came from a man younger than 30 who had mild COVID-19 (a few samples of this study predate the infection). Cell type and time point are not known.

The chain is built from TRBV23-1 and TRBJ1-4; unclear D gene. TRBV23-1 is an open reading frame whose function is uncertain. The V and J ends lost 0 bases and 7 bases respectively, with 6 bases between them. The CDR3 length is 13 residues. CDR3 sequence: CASSQSWSEKLFF. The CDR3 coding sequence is TGCGCCAGCAGTCAATCGTGGAGTGAAAAACTGTTTTTT.

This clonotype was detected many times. CDR3 sequence (DNA): TGTGCCACCAGTGATCCCCGGGACAGGGTAGGGGGTTATAATTCACCCCTCCACTTT. This translates into CATSDPRDRVGGYNSPLHF. J is TRBJ1-6 and V is TRBV24-1; 9 bases line up with TRBD1. The ends lost 3 bases at V and 4 bases at J; junction bases unmatched: 12. CDR3 length: 19 residues. Germline CDR1 and CDR2: KGHDR and SFDVKD.

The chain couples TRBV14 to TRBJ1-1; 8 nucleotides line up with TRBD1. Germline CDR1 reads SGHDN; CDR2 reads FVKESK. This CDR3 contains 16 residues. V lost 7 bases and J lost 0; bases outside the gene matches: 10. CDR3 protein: CASTKLQGVVNTEAFF. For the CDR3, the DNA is TGTGCCAGCACCAAGCTACAGGGGGTTGTGAACACTGAAGCTTTCTTT.

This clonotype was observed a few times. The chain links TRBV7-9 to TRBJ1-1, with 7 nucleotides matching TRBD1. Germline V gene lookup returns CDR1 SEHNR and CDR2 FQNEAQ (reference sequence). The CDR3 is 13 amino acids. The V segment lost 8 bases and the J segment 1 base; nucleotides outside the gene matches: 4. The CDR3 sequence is CASGTGENTEAFF. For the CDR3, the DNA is TGTGCCAGCGGTACAGGGGAGAACACTGAAGCTTTCTTT.

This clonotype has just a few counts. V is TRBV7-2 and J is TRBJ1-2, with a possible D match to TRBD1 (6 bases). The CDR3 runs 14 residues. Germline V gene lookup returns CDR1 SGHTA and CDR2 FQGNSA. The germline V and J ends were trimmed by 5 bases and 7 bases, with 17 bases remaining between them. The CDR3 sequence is CASSPGVGLLGYTF. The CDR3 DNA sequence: TGTGCCAGCAGCCCAGGGGTAGGGCTGCTTGGCTACACCTTC.

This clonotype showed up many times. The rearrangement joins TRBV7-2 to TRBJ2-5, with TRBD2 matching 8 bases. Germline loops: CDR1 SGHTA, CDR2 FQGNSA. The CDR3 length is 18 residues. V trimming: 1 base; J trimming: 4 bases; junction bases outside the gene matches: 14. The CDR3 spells CASSLVVSISAGGETQYF. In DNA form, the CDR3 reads TGTGCCAGCAGCTTAGTTGTTTCAATCAGCGCGGGGGGAGAGACCCAGTACTTC.

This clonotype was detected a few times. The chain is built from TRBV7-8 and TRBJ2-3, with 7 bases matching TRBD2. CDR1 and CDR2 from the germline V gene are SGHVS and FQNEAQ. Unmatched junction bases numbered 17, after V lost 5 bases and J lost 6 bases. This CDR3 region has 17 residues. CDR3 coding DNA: TGTGCCAGCAGCCCCGGCGTGCGCGGGGGAAAACTTGATACGCAGTATTTT. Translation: CASSPGVRGGKLDTQYF.

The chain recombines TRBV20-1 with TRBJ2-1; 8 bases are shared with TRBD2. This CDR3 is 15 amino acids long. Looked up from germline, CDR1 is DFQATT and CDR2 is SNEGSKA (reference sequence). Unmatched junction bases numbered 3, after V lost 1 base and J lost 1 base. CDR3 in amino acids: CSARAAGGSYNEQFF. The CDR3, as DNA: TGCAGTGCTAGAGCCGCGGGGGGTTCCTACAATGAGCAGTTCTTC.

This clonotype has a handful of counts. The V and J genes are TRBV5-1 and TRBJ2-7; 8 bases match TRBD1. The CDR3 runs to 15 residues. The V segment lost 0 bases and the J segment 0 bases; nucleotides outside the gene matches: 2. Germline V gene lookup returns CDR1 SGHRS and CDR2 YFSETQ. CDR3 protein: CASSLGTGGSYEQYF. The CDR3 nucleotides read TGCGCCAGCAGCTTGGGTACAGGGGGCTCCTACGAGCAGTACTTC.

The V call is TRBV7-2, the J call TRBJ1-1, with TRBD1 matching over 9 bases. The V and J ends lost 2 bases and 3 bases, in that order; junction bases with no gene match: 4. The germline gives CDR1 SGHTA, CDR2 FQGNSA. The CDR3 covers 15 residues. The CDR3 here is CASSLTGGADTEAFF. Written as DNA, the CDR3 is TGTGCCAGCAGCTTAACAGGGGGCGCGGACACTGAAGCTTTCTTT. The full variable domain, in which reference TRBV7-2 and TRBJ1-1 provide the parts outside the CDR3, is GAGVSQSPSNKVTEKGKDVELRCDPISGHTALYWYRQSLGQGLEFLIYFQGNSAPDKSGLPSDRFSAERTGGSVSTLTIQRTQQEDSAVYLCASSLTGGADTEAFFGQGTRLTVV.

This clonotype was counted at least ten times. The CDR3 spells CASSESGYEQYF. For the CDR3, the DNA is TGCGCCAGCAGTGAGTCGGGGTACGAGCAGTACTTC. The chain uses TRBV10-1 and TRBJ2-7; D unclear. With 0 bases removed from V and 4 bases from J, the gap between germline ends came to 4 bases. The CDR3 consists of 12 residues. CDR1 and CDR2 (germline): WNHNN, SYGVQD (reference sequence).

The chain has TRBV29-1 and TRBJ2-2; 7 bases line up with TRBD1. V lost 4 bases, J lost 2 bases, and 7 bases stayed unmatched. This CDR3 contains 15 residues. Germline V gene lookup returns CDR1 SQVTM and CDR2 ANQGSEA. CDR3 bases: TGCAGCGTTGTTTATCGGGACAGTAACACCGGGGAGCTGTTTTTT. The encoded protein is CSVVYRDSNTGELFF.

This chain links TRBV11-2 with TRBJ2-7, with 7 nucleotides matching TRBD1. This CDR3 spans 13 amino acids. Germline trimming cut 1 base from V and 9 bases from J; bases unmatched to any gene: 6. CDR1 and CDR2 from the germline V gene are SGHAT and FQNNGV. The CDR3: CASSLVRGGGQYF. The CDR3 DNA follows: TGTGCCAGCAGCTTAGTAAGAGGGGGCGGGCAGTACTTC.

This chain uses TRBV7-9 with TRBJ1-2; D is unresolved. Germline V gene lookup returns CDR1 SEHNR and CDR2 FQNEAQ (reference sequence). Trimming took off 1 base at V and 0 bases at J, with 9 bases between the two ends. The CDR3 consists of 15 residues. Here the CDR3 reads CASSLGQSANYGYTF. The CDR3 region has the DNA TGTGCCAGCAGCTTAGGGCAGTCAGCTAACTATGGCTACACCTTC.

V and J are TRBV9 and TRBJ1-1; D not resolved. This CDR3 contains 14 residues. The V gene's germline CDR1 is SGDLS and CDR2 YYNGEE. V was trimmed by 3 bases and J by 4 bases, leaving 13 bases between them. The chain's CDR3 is CASSESWVSTEAFF. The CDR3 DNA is TGTGCCAGCAGCGAGAGTTGGGTCAGCACTGAAGCTTTCTTT.

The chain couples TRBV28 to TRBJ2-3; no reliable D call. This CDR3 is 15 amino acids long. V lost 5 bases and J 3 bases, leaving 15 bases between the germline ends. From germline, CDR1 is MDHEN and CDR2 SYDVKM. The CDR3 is CASSRVEPATDTQYF. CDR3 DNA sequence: TGTGCCAGCAGTCGTGTCGAGCCCGCTACAGATACGCAGTATTTT.

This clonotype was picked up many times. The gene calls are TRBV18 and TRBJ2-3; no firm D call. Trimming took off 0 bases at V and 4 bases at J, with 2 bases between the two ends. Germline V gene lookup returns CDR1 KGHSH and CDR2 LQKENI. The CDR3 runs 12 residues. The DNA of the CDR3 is TGTGCCAGCTCACCACCGTCAGATACGCAGTATTTT. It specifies CASSPPSDTQYF.